Listed below are T cell receptor beta chains from one sample, sequenced in a study of T cell responses to AZD1222 COVID-19 vaccine. Repertoires were generated with immunoSEQ multiplex PCR, while TCRdb's copy carries only in-frame clones and drops some. Among some 170,000 clones listed, 85% to 95% were seen once. This material consisted of peripheral blood, taken on day 0 of AZD1222 vaccination. All receptors derive from an adult in good health. The CDR3 runs from the conserved cysteine through the conserved F or W. The D gene is left open where the match is weak.

TRBD2	TRBV4-2	TRBJ2-3	CASSPREGGTDTQYF
NA	TRBV7-9	TRBJ2-3	CASSLDPLNTDTQYF
TRBD1	TRBV9	TRBJ2-7	CASSPGDRVYEQYF
NA	TRBV4-1	TRBJ2-1	CASSQIIPKSSYNEQFF
NA	TRBV7-9	TRBJ2-7	CASRRGQFSEQYF
NA	TRBV5-1	TRBJ2-1	CASSLGHNEQFF
NA	TRBV5-4	TRBJ1-1	CASSLGSSGPIEAFF
NA	TRBV14	TRBJ1-1	CASSQVVGGTEAFF
NA	TRBV30	TRBJ1-1	CAWSTGANTEAFF
NA	TRBV6-1	TRBJ1-2	CASSDWYGYTF
NA	TRBV12-3/TRBV12-4	TRBJ1-4	CASSPLAREKLFF
NA	TRBV5-4	TRBJ2-7	CASSFGEVEQYF
TRBD1	TRBV15	TRBJ1-4	CATSRDLPTGINEKLFF
NA	TRBV5-6	TRBJ2-3	CASSLQSDTQYF
NA	TRBV7-2	TRBJ1-1	CASSLRQGNTEAFF
TRBD2	TRBV2	TRBJ2-2	CATSGGQNTGELFF
NA	TRBV11-2	TRBJ1-4	CASSLTRRSTNEKLFF
TRBD2	TRBV6-2/TRBV6-3	TRBJ2-1	CASSYPAGGDYNEQFF
NA	TRBV5-1	TRBJ2-7	CASSLEGRIYYEQYF
NA	TRBV18	TRBJ2-2	CASSPTGNTGELFF
NA	TRBV27	TRBJ1-2	CASSSALGTNYGYTF
TRBD1	TRBV2	TRBJ1-5	CASSGTGGYQPQHF
NA	TRBV5-6	TRBJ2-7	CASSLVDNAYEQYF
NA	TRBV6-5	TRBJ1-1	CASSSAGRSNTEAFF
NA	TRBV30	TRBJ1-1	CAWREREGTEAFF